Included here is one T cell receptor (beta chain) sequence, with context. Germline V gene data show CDR1 as MGHDK and CDR2 as SYGVNS. Trimming cost V 5 bases and J 5 bases, with 18 bases left between them. This CDR3 region has 15 residues. TCRdb's copy holds only in-frame clones and misses some; the assay was immunoSEQ multiplex PCR. The sample contains about 210,000 clones, roughly four fifths of which appear only once. This entry comes from a study of blood T cell repertoires in COVID-19. At the level of the study: COVID-19 samples from acute and convalescent phases originated in the United States, Italy and Spain.

The rearrangement joins TRBV25-1 to TRBJ2-5; a possible D gene is TRBD2 (5 bases). Specimen: peripheral blood. This clonotype originated in a woman between 40 and 55 years old with acute or convalescent COVID-19. The DNA for the CDR3 is TGTGCCAGCAGTTTTCAGGCTAGCTTCCCGGAGACCCAGTACTTC. It specifies CASSFQASFPETQYF.